This passage covers 13 T cell receptor beta chains from one sample sequenced in a study of blood T cell repertoires in COVID-19. Clones were sequenced by immunoSEQ multiplex PCR, and TCRdb holds only the in-frame ones, with some missing. The sample has tens of thousands of clones; about 93% are singletons. Sequencing input: peripheral blood. The receptors derive from a human donor in a cohort sampled during active COVID-19.

The chain has TRBV2 and TRBJ1-1; D ambiguous. This CDR3 has 11 amino acids. The V end was cut by 4 bases, the J end by 3 bases, with 3 bases between. Germline loops: CDR1 SNHLY, CDR2 FYNNEI. The CDR3 sequence is CASSGHTEAFF. In DNA form, the CDR3 reads TGTGCCAGCAGTGGGCACACTGAAGCTTTCTTT.

This clone occurred a few times. The V call is TRBV19, the J call TRBJ1-6; D is possibly TRBD1 (6 bases). The V and J ends lost 4 bases and 1 base respectively, with 8 bases between them. CDR1 and CDR2 (germline): LNHDA, SQIVND (reference sequence). The length of the CDR3 is 15 residues. The CDR3 loop reads CASSSQGSYNSPLHF. The CDR3 DNA reads as TGTGCCAGTAGTAGTCAGGGGTCCTATAATTCACCCCTCCACTTT.

The rearrangement joins TRBV3-1 (or the pseudogene TRBV3-2) to TRBJ2-3; 8 bases fit TRBD2. J was trimmed by 2 bases and V by 4 bases; bases with no gene match: 8. Germline-derived CDR1 and CDR2 are LGHDT and YNNKEL (reference sequence). The CDR3 covers 16 residues. The CDR3 nucleotides read TGTGCCAGCAGCCGGGCAGCGGGGGCCTCCACAGATACGCAGTATTTT. Protein: CASSRAAGASTDTQYF.

V and J are TRBV20-1 and TRBJ1-2; unclear D gene. Germline CDR1 and CDR2: DFQATT and SNEGSKA (reference sequence). V was trimmed by 6 bases and J by 6 bases, leaving 11 bases between them. This CDR3 is 11 amino acids long. CDR3 loop: CSAEEAHGYTF. As DNA, the CDR3 is TGCAGTGCAGAGGAGGCCCATGGCTACACCTTC.

The chain couples TRBV4-1 to TRBJ2-5; 8 nucleotides match TRBD1. This CDR3 comprises 17 residues. Germline V lookup: CDR1 MGHRA, CDR2 YSYEKL. The ends lost 4 bases at V and 4 bases at J; junction bases unmatched: 14. For the CDR3, the DNA is TGCGCCAGCAGCCGCCAGACAGGGGCCTCCGGGGGAGAGACCCAGTACTTC. Amino acid sequence: CASSRQTGASGGETQYF.

The CDR3 bases are TGTGCCAGCAGTCCGGCGGGGGGGTTCTACAATGAGCAGTTCTTC. Its translation is CASSPAGGFYNEQFF. The gene calls are TRBV3-1 (or the pseudogene TRBV3-2) and TRBJ2-1, with TRBD2 matching 9 bases. V dropped 6 bases and J dropped 3; count of bases not matched to a gene: 6. Germline CDR1 reads LGHDT; CDR2 reads YNNKEL (reference sequence). The CDR3 has 15 amino acids.

V is TRBV3-1 (or the pseudogene TRBV3-2) and J is TRBJ2-7; 9 bases are shared with TRBD1. The CDR3 covers 14 residues. The germline CDR1 and CDR2 sequences are LGHDT and YNNKEL (reference sequence). The V segment lost 3 bases and the J segment 7 bases; nucleotides outside the gene matches: 7. CDR3 DNA: TGTGCCAGCAGCCAGGACAGGGGTCTTAGGGAGCAGTACTTC. It specifies CASSQDRGLREQYF.

The rearrangement uses TRBV20-1 and TRBJ1-5; maybe TRBD1 (5 bases). The CDR3 has 13 residues. V was shortened by 3 bases and J by 7 bases, with 13 bases between the two germline ends. Germline V gene sequence: CDR1 DFQATT, CDR2 SNEGSKA (reference sequence). CDR3 sequence reads: CSASRGVRQPQHF. CDR3 nucleotides: TGCAGTGCTAGTCGGGGGGTTCGGCAGCCCCAGCATTTT.

V is TRBV9 and J is TRBJ1-3; no definite D call. The germline V gene encodes CDR1 SGDLS and CDR2 YYNGEE. The CDR3 runs 16 residues. Trimming left V 0 bases short and J 0 bases short, with 10 bases between. The CDR3 DNA reads TGTGCCAGCAGCGTAGGAGGGTTTGTCTCTGGAAACACCATATATTTT. Amino acids: CASSVGGFVSGNTIYF.

The chain employs TRBV19 and TRBJ1-2; tentative D call: TRBD1 (5 bases). The CDR3 covers 14 residues. Germline V gives CDR1 LNHDA, CDR2 SQIVND (reference sequence). V gave up 3 bases and J gave up 7 bases, with 15 bases separating them. DNA for the CDR3: TGTGCCAGTAGTATCGTCAGGGCGGCTGCTGGCTACACCTTC. It yields the protein CASSIVRAAAGYTF.

As to this clone: The sample holds other DNA sequences that translate to the same CDR3. The chain has TRBV29-1 and TRBJ1-1; TRBD1 matches at 8 bases. Germline V gene lookup returns CDR1 SQVTM and CDR2 ANQGSEA. V shed 6 bases, J shed 1 base, and the junction held 1 base outside the gene matches. The CDR3 loop spans 12 amino acids. This CDR3 reads CSVDRGNTEAFF. The DNA for the CDR3 is TGCAGCGTCGACAGGGGGAACACTGAAGCTTTCTTT.

The V and J genes are TRBV13 and TRBJ2-1; perhaps TRBD1 as D (6 bases). CDR3 length: 15 amino acids. V lost 5 bases and J 2 bases, leaving 13 bases between the germline ends. Per the germline V gene, CDR1 is PRHDT and CDR2 is FYEKMQ (reference sequence). Here the CDR3 DNA reads TGTGCCAGCAGCCCTCGGCCAGGGGCCTACAATGAGCAGTTCTTC. It codes for CASSPRPGAYNEQFF.

This clone was found once. The chain uses TRBV9 and TRBJ2-5; D might be TRBD2 (6 bases). V was cut by 0 bases and J by 4 bases, with 13 bases left in between. The CDR3 has 15 amino acids. Germline V gene data show CDR1 as SGDLS and CDR2 as YYNGEE. CDR3 sequence (DNA): TGTGCCAGCAGCGTAGCTCAGGGAGGTGTAGAGACCCAGTACTTC. Amino acid sequence: CASSVAQGGVETQYF.